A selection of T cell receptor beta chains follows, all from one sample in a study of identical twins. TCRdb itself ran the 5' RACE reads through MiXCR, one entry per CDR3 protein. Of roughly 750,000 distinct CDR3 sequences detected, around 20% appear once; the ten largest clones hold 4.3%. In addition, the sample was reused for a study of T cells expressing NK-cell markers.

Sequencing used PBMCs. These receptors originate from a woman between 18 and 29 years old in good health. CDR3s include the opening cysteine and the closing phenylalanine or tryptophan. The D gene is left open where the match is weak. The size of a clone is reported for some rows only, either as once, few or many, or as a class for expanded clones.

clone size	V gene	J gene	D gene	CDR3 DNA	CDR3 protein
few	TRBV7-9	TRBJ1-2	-	TGTGCCAGCAGTAGACAGACCAACTATGGCTACACCTTC	CASSRQTNYGYTF
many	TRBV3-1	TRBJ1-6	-	TGTGCCAGCAGCCACTACGGGTCACCCCTCCACTTT	CASSHYGSPLHF
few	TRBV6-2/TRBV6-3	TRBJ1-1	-	TGTGCCAGCAGTTACACCCCTTTCCGGGGCACTGAAGCTTTCTTT	CASSYTPFRGTEAFF
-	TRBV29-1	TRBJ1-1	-	TGCAGCGTTGAAGATCTGCGTAGTCTGGCTGAAGCTTTCTTT	CSVEDLRSLAEAFF
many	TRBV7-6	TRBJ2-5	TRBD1	TGTGCCAGCAGCTTAGTAGGGACAGCTCACCAAGAGACCCAGTACTTC	CASSLVGTAHQETQYF
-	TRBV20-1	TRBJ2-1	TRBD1	TGCAGTGCTAGAGATACAGGGGGCCAAACGCGTTACAATGAGCAGTTCTTC	CSARDTGGQTRYNEQFF
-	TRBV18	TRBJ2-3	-	TGTGCCAGCTCACCAATACGCGGGGCAAGCACAGATACGCAGTATTTT	CASSPIRGASTDTQYF
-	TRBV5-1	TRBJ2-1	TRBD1	TGCGCCAGCAGCTTCCAGGGGGCGGGTAATGAGCAGTTCTTC	CASSFQGAGNEQFF
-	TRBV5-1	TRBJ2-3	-	TGCGCCAGCAGCTTGTTGGGGGCCAACACAGATACGCAGTATTTT	CASSLLGANTDTQYF
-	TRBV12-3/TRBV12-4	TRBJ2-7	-	TGTGCCAGCAAGCCGGAGTGGGGCTACGAGCAGTACTTC	CASKPEWGYEQYF
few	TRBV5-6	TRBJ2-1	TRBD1	TGTGCCAGCAGCTTGTTGAGACAGGGGAGTAATGAGCAGTTCTTC	CASSLLRQGSNEQFF
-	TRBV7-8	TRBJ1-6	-	TGTGCCAGCAGCTTAGTAGGGGACCGGACAAGCTCTAATTCACCCCTCCACTTT	CASSLVGDRTSSNSPLHF
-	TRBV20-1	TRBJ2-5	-	TGCAGTGCCCTCCTAGCGAATCAAGAGACCCAGTACTTC	CSALLANQETQYF
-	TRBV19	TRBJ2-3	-	TGTGCCAGTAGTATAGTTCGGGGCTCTAGCACAGATACGCAGTATTTT	CASSIVRGSSTDTQYF
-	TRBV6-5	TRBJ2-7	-	TGTGCCAGCAGTTACGGCTCTGGAACCTACGAGCAGTACTTC	CASSYGSGTYEQYF
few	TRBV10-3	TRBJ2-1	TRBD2	TGTGCCATCAGTGAGAGCGGGAGTGGCAATGAGCAGTTCTTC	CAISESGSGNEQFF
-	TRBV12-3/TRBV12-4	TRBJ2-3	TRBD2	TGTGCCAGCAGTTTCGGACTAGCGGGGGGGCCGGGCACAGATACGCAGTATTTT	CASSFGLAGGPGTDTQYF
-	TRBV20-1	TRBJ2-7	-	TGCAGTGCAGTCGGAGACACTAAATACGAGCAGTACTTC	CSAVGDTKYEQYF
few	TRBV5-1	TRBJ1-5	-	TGCGCCAGCAGCTTGGAGGCAGGGGTCCCGCCCCAGCATTTT	CASSLEAGVPPQHF
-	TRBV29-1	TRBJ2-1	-	TGCAGCGTTAGGGGGGGCCTCTCCTACAATGAGCAGTTCTTC	CSVRGGLSYNEQFF
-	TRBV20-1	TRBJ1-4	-	TGCAGTGCTAGAGCCCGGACTAATGAAAAACTGTTTTTT	CSARARTNEKLFF
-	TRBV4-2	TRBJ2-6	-	TGTGCCAGCAGCCAAGAAGTAGCAACCGGGGCCAACGTCCTGACTTTC	CASSQEVATGANVLTF
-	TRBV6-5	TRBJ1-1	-	TGTGCCAGCAGTTACGAGGGGACCGGACCCACTGAAGCTTTCTTT	CASSYEGTGPTEAFF
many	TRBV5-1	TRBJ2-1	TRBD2	TGCGCCAGCAGCTTGGACGGGACTAGCGGGAACAATGAGCAGTTCTTC	CASSLDGTSGNNEQFF
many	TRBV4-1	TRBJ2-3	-	TGCGCCAGCAGCCAAGATGCGCGGGGCACAGATACGCAGTATTTT	CASSQDARGTDTQYF
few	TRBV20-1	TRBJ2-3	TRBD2	TGCAGTGCTCTCTTGGGCGGGAGTGTCACAGATACGCAGTATTTT	CSALLGGSVTDTQYF
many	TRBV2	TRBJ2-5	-	TGTGCCATGACGGGGCGGCGACAACAGTACTTC	CAMTGRRQQYF
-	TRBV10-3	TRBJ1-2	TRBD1	TGTGCCATCAGGACAGGGGGCCATGGCTACACCTTC	CAIRTGGHGYTF
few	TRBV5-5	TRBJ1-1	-	TGTGCCAGCAGCTTACAACAGCTACCCCTGGGGACTGAAGCTTTCTTT	CASSLQQLPLGTEAFF
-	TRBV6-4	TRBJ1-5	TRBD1	TGTGCCAGCAGGACCCCGATATTGAACGGACAGGGCCTTAGCAATCAGCCCCAGCATTTT	CASRTPILNGQGLSNQPQHF
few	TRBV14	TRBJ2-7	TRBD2	TGTGCCAGCAGCCGATCAAGCGGGGGAAGAGGCTACGAGCAGTACTTC	CASSRSSGGRGYEQYF
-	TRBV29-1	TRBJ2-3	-	TGCAGCGTTGACGACCTCGGACCATCTGGAGGGACAAATACGCAGTATTTT	CSVDDLGPSGGTNTQYF
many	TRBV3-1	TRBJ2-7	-	TGTGCCAGCAGCCCCGCACTCGCCTTGGCCTACGAGCAGTACTTC	CASSPALALAYEQYF
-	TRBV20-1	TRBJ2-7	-	TGCAGTGCTAGGAACACCTTAAACGAGCAGTACTTC	CSARNTLNEQYF
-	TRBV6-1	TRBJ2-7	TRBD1	TGTGCCAGCAGTAAGACAGGGGCCTACGAGCAGTACTTC	CASSKTGAYEQYF
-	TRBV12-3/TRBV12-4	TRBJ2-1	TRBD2	TGTGCCAGCTTTGCTAGCGGCCTGGGATCCTACAATGAGCAGTTCTTC	CASFASGLGSYNEQFF
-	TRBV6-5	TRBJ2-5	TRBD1	TGTGCCAGCAGTTACCAGGGGGTGAGCGAGACCCAGTACTTC	CASSYQGVSETQYF
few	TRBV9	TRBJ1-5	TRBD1	TGTGCCAGCAGCGTCAGGGGGGATAGCAATCAGCCCCAGCATTTT	CASSVRGDSNQPQHF
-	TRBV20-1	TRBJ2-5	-	TGCAGTGCTGACCCAACTGGGACCTCGGGGACCCAGTACTTC	CSADPTGTSGTQYF
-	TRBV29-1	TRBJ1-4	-	TGCAGCGTTTCGAGGCTAAATCGGGGTAATGAAAAACTGTTTTTT	CSVSRLNRGNEKLFF
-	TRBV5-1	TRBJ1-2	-	TGCGCCAGCAGCCCGAGGGGCGGGAGCGACTATGGCTACACCTTC	CASSPRGGSDYGYTF
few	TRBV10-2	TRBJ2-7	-	TGCGCCAGCATGTGGAGGGGCGCCTACGAGCAGTACTTC	CASMWRGAYEQYF
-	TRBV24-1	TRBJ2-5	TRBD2	TGTGCCACCAGCCCAGGGACTATGGAGACCCAGTACTTC	CATSPGTMETQYF
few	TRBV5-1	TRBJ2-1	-	TGCGCCAGCAGCGCGGGACAGTTTATGAATGAGCAGTTCTTC	CASSAGQFMNEQFF
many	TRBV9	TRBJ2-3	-	TGTGCCAGCAGCCCGGGCCGGGATTCTACAGATACGCAGTATTTT	CASSPGRDSTDTQYF
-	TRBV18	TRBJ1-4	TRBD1	TGTGCCAGCTCAGATACGGGACAGGGTGGCCAAAAACTGTTTTTT	CASSDTGQGGQKLFF
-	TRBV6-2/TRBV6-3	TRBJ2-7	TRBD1	TGTGCCAGCAGTTTTCTCCAGGGGGTCTCCTACGAGCAGTACTTC	CASSFLQGVSYEQYF
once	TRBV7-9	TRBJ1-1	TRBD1	TGTGCCAGCAGCCGACGGCAGGGGGCTTTGAACACTGAAGCTTTCTTT	CASSRRQGALNTEAFF
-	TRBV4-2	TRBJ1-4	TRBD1	TGTGCCAGCAGTAACCAGGGGGTTACAGCCGGAAAACTGTTTTTT	CASSNQGVTAGKLFF
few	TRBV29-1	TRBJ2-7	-	TGCAGCGTTGCGCAGGGGAGGGTCTACGAGCAGTACTTC	CSVAQGRVYEQYF
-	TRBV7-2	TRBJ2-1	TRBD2	TGTGCCAGCAGCTTAGAGAGCGGGAGTAGAAATGAGCAGTTCTTC	CASSLESGSRNEQFF
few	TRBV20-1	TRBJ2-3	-	TGCAGTGCTAGTCCGGGGCGCGGCACAGATACGCAGTATTTT	CSASPGRGTDTQYF
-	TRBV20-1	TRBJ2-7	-	TGCAGTGCCCTAAAAGACGGGCCCTACGAGCAGTACTTC	CSALKDGPYEQYF
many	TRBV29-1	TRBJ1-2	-	TGCAGCGTTGAGGGGTCGAGCTATGGCTACACCTTC	CSVEGSSYGYTF
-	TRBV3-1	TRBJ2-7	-	TGTGCCAGCAGCCATTCCGGGGGCTCCTACGAGCAGTACTTC	CASSHSGGSYEQYF
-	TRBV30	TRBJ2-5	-	TGTGCCCTGCACGGGTCTGGGTTTATGGAGACCCAGTACTTC	CALHGSGFMETQYF
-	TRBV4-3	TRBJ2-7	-	TGCGCCAGCAGCCAAGAACATCGGGGGCGGACGTTCTACGAGCAGTACTTC	CASSQEHRGRTFYEQYF
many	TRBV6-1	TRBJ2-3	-	TGTGCCAGCAGTCGACCACGGGGCCATACGCAGTATTTT	CASSRPRGHTQYF
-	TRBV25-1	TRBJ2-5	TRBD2	TGTGCCAGCAGTGCCGGGGCTAGCGGGGAAGAGACCCAGTACTTC	CASSAGASGEETQYF